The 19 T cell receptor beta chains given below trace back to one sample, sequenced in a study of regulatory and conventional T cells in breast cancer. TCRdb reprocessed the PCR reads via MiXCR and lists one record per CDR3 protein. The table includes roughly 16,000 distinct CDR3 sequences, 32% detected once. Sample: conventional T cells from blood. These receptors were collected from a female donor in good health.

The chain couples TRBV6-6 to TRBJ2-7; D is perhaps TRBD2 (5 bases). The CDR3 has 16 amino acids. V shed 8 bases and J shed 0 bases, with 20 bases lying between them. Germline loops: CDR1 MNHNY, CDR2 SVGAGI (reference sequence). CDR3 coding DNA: TGTGCCAGCGCTAACGGCGGGCGCAGACTCTCCTACGAGCAGTACTTC. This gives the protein CASANGGRRLSYEQYF.

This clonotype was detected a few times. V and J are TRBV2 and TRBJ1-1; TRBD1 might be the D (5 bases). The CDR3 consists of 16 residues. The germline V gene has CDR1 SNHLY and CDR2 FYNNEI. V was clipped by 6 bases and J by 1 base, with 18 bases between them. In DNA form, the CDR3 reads TGTGCCAGCAGCCCCCCGTGGGGGTTGGGGAACACTGAAGCTTTCTTT. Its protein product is CASSPPWGLGNTEAFF.

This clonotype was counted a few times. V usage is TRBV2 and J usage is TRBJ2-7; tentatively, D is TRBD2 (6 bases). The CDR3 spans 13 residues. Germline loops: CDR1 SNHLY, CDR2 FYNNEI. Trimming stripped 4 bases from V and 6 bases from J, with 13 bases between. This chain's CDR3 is CASSGVVGGEQYF. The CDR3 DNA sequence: TGTGCCAGCAGTGGGGTAGTCGGGGGCGAGCAGTACTTC.

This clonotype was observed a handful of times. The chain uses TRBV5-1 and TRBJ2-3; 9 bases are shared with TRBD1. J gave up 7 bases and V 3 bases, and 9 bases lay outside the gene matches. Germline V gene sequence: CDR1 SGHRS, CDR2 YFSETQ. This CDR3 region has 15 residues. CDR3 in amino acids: CASSSGQGGRNTQYF. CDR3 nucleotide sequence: TGCGCCAGCAGCTCGGGACAGGGAGGAAGGAATACGCAGTATTTT.

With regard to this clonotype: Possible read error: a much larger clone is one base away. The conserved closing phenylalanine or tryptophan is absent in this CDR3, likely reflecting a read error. The CDR3: CASSLTGRSDEQYL. Written as DNA, the CDR3 is TGTGCCAGCAGTTTAACAGGGAGGTCGGACGAGCAGTACCTC. The rearrangement joins TRBV12-3 or TRBV12-4 to TRBJ2-7; D possibly uses TRBD1 or TRBD2 (6 bases each). The ends were cut back, 2 bases at V and 5 bases at J, with 13 bases in the middle. This CDR3 contains 14 residues.

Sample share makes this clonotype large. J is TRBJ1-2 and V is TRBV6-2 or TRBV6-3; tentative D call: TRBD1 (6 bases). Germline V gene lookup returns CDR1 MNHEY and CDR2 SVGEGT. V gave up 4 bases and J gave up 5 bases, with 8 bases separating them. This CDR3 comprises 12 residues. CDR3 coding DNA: TGTGCCAGCAGTTTGAGGGGGTATGGCTACACCTTC. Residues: CASSLRGYGYTF.

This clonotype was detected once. The CDR3 bases are TGTGCCAGCAGCCACGGTAACACTGAAGCTTTCTTT. This encodes CASSHGNTEAFF. The chain uses TRBV12-3 or TRBV12-4 and TRBJ1-1; D remains unclear. V shed 6 bases and J shed 2 bases, with 7 bases lying between them. The CDR3 sequence is 12 residues long.

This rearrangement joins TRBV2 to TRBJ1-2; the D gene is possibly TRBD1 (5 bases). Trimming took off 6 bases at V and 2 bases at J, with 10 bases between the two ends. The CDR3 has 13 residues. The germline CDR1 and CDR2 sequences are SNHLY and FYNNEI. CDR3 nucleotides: TGTGCCAGCAGCGCCGACAGCAACTATGGCTACACCTTC. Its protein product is CASSADSNYGYTF.

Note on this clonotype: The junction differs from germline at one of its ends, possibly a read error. The CDR3 sequence: CSARVVGNYGCTF. CDR3 in DNA: TGCAGTGCTAGAGTGGTCGGAAACTATGGCTGCACCTTC. The V gene is TRBV20-1, the J gene TRBJ1-2; D is ambiguous. Germline values: CDR1 DFQATT, CDR2 SNEGSKA (reference sequence). The CDR3 sequence is 13 residues long.

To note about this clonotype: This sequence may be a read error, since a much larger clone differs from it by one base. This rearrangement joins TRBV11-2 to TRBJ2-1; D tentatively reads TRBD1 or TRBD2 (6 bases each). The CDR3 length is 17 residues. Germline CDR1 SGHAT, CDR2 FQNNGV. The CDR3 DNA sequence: TGTACCAGCAGCTTAAAGGGGGGCTACAGGGAGATGGATGAGCAGTTCTTC. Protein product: CTSSLKGGYREMDEQFF.

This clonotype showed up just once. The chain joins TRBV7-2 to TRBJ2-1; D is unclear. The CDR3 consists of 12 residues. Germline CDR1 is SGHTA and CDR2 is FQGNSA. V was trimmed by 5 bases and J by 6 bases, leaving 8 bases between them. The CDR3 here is CASSQSRNEQFF. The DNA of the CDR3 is TGTGCCAGCAGCCAATCCCGCAATGAGCAGTTCTTC.

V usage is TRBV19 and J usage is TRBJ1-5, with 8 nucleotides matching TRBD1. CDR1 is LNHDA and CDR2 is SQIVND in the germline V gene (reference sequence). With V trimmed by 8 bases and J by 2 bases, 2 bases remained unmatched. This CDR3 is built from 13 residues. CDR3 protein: CASAGQGNQPQHF. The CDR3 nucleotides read TGTGCCAGTGCGGGACAGGGCAATCAGCCCCAGCATTTT. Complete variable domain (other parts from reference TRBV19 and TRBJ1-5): DGGITQSPKYLFRKEGQNVTLSCEQNLNHDAMYWYRQDPGQGLRLIYYSQIVNDFQKGDIAEGYSVSREKKESFPLTVTSAQKNPTAFYLCASAGQGNQPQHFGDGTRLSIL.

Here the CDR3 reads CSALTGVSGNTIYF. The CDR3 DNA reads as TGCAGTGCACTCACAGGGGTCTCTGGAAACACCATATATTTT. This rearrangement joins TRBV20-1 to TRBJ1-3; 7 bases agree with TRBD1. The germline V gene has CDR1 DFQATT and CDR2 SNEGSKA (reference sequence). The V gene end was trimmed by 6 bases and the J gene end by 0 bases; junction bases not matched to a gene: 5. The CDR3 covers 14 residues.

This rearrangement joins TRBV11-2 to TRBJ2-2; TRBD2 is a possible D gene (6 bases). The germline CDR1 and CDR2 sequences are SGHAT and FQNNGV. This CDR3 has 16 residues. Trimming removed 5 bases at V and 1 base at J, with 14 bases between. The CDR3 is CASSPPRRENTGELFF. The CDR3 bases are TGTGCCAGCAGCCCTCCGAGGAGGGAGAACACCGGGGAGCTGTTTTTT.

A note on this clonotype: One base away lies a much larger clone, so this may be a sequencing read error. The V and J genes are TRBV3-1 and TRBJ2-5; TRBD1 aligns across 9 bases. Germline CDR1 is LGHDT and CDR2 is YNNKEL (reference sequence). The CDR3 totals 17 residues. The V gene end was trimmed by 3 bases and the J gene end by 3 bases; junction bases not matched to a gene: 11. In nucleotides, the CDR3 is TGTGCCAGCAGCCAGATGGCCTCCGGGACAGGGAAAGAGACCCAGTACTTC. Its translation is CASSQMASGTGKETQYF.

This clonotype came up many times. In DNA, the CDR3 is TGCAGCGTTGAGAGGACAGGGGGTCTTGAAGCTTTCTTT. It encodes CSVERTGGLEAFF. This chain connects TRBV29-1 to TRBJ1-1, with TRBD1 identical over 10 bases. V trimming: 3 bases; J trimming: 7 bases; junction bases outside the gene matches: 5. Germline CDR1 SQVTM, CDR2 ANQGSEA. The CDR3 runs to 13 residues.

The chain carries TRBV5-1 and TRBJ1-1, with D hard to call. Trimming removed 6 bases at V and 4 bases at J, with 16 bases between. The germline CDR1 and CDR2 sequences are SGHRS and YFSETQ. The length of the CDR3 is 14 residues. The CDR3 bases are TGCGCCAGCACCCCGACGGGCGGACCCACTGAAGCTTTCTTT. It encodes CASTPTGGPTEAFF.

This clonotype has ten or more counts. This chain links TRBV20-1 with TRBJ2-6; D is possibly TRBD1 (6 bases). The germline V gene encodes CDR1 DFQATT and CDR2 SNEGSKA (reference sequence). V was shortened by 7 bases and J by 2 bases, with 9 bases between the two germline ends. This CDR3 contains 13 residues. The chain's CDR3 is CSVPGAGANVLTF. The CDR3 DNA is TGCAGTGTACCAGGGGCTGGGGCCAACGTCCTGACTTTC.

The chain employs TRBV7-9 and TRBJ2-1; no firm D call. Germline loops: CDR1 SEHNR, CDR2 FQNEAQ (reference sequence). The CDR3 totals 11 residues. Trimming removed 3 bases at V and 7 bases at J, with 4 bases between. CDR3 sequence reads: CASSFRNEQFF. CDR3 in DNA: TGTGCCAGCAGCTTTAGGAATGAGCAGTTCTTC.